This record covers a single T cell receptor (beta chain). This sample stems from a study of technical replicates of blood from several donors. This CDR3 is built from 17 residues. The germline V gene encodes CDR1 SGHRS and CDR2 YFSETQ. The V and J ends lost 4 bases and 0 bases, in that order; junction bases with no gene match: 10. Clones were sequenced by immunoSEQ multiplex PCR, and TCRdb holds only the in-frame ones, with some missing. The sample lists 65,000 to 90,000 clones, under 99% occurring once. This sequence originates from a human donor in good health. The specimen sequenced was T cells isolated from PBMCs. The chain couples TRBV5-1 to TRBJ2-4; TRBD1 aligns across 7 bases. The CDR3 loop is CASSKGQSSLAKNIQYF. The CDR3 DNA sequence: TGCGCCAGCAGCAAGGGACAGTCCTCCCTAGCCAAAAACATTCAGTACTTC.